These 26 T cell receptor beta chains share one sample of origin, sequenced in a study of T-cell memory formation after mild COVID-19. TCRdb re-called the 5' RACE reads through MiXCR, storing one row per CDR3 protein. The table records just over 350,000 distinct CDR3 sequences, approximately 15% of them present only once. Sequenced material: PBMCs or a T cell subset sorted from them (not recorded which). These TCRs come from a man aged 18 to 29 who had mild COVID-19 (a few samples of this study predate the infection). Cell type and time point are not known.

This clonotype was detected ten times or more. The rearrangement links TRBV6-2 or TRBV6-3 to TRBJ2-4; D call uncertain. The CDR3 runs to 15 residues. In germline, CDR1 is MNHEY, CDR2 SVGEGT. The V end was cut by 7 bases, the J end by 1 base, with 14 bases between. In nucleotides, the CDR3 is TGTGCCAGCAATGAGAACCGCGTGGCCAAAAACATTCAGTACTTC. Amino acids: CASNENRVAKNIQYF.

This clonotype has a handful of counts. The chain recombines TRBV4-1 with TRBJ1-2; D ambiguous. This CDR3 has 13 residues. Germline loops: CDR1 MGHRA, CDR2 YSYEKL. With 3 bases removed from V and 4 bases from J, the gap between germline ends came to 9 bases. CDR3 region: CASSQWEGYGYTF. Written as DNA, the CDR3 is TGCGCCAGCAGCCAGTGGGAAGGCTATGGCTACACCTTC.

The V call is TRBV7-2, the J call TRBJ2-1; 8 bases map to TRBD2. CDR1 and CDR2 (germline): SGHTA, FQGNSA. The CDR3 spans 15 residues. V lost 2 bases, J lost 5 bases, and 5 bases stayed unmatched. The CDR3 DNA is TGTGCCAGCAGCTTATGGAGTAGCGGGAACAATGAGCAGTTCTTC. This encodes CASSLWSSGNNEQFF.

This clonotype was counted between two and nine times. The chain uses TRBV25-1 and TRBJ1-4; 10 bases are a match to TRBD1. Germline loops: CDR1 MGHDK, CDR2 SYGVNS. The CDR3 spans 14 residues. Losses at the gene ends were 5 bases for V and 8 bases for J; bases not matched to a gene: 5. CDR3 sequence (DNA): TGTGCCAGCAGTCCGACAGGGGGCGGGGAAAAACTGTTTTTT. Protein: CASSPTGGGEKLFF.

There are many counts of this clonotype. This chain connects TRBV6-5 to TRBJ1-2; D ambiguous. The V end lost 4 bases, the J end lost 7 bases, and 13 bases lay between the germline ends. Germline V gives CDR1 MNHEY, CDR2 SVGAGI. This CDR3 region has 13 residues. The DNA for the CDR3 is TGTGCCAGCAGTTTGGTCAGTAATGGTGGCTACACCTTC. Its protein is CASSLVSNGGYTF.

The CDR3 here is CASSDPGTGMSNYGYTF. The CDR3 DNA reads as TGTGCCAGCAGTGACCCGGGGACAGGGATGTCTAACTATGGCTACACCTTC. The chain has TRBV2 and TRBJ1-2; 9 bases agree with TRBD1. The CDR3 loop spans 17 amino acids. CDR1 SNHLY and CDR2 FYNNEI come from the germline V gene. Trimming took 3 bases from V and 0 from J; bases not matched to a gene: 8.

The DNA for the CDR3 is TGTGCCAGCAGTGAAGAAGAGGGTACTGAAGCTTTCTTT. Residues: CASSEEEGTEAFF. The chain employs TRBV2 and TRBJ1-1; D ambiguous. Germline V gene data show CDR1 as SNHLY and CDR2 as FYNNEI. The CDR3 totals 13 residues. Trimming cost V 1 base and J 5 bases, with 8 bases left between them.

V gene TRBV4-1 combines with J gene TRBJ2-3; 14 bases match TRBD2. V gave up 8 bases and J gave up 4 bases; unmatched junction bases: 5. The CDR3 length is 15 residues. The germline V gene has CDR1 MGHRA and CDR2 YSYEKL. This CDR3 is CASRLTSGGADTQYF. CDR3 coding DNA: TGCGCCAGCCGCCTGACTAGCGGGGGGGCAGATACGCAGTATTTT.

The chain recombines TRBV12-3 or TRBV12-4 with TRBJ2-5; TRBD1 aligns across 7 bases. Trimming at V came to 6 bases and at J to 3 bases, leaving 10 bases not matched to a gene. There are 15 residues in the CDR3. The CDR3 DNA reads TGTGCCAGCAGCCTACGGGGACAGTCCAAAGAGACCCAGTACTTC. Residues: CASSLRGQSKETQYF.

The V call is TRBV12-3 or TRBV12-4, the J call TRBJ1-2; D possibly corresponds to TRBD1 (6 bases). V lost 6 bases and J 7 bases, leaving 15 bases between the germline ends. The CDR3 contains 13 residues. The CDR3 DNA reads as TGTGCCAGCAGGCAAGGCAGGGGAGGTGGCTACACCTTC. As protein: CASRQGRGGGYTF.

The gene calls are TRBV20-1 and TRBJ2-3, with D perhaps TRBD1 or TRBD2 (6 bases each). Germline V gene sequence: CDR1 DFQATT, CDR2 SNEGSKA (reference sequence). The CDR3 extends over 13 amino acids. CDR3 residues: CRPVFRRGERQYF. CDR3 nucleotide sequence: TGCAGGCCCGTATTCAGAAGGGGGGAAAGGCAGTATTTT.

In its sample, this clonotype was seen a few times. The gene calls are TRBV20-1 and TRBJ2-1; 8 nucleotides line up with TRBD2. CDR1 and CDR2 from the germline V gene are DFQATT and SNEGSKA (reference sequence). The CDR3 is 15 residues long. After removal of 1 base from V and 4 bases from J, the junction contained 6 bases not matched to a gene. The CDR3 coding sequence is TGCAGTGCTAGAGCAGCCGGGGGGGAATACAATGAGCAGTTCTTC. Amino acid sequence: CSARAAGGEYNEQFF.

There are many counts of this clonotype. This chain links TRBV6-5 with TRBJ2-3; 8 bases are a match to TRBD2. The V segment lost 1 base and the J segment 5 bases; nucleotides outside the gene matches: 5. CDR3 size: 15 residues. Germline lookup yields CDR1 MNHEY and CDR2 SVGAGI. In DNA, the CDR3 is TGTGCCAGCAGTTACTTGGGACTAGGGGGAGATACGCAGTATTTT. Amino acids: CASSYLGLGGDTQYF.

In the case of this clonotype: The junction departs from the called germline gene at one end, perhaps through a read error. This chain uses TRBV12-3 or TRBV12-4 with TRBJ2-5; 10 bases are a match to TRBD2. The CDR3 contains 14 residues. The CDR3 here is CASSVAGGGKTQYF. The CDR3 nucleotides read TGTGCCAGCAGTGTAGCGGGGGGCGGAAAGACCCAGTACTTC.

The CDR3 DNA is TGTGCCAGCAGTTTATTTACGGGGACCCCTAACACCGGGGAGCTGTTTTTT. Its protein is CASSLFTGTPNTGELFF. The chain has TRBV27 and TRBJ2-2; either TRBD1 or TRBD2 may fit D (5 bases each). Germline CDR1 and CDR2: MNHEY and SMNVEV (reference sequence). V lost 1 base, J lost 2 bases, and 14 bases lay in between. CDR3 length: 17 residues.

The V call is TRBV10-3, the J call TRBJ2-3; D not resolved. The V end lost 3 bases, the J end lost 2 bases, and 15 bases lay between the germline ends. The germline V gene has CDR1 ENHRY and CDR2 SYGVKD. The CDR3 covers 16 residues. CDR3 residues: CAISELNPATTDTQYF. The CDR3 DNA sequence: TGTGCCATCAGTGAATTGAACCCTGCAACCACAGATACGCAGTATTTT.

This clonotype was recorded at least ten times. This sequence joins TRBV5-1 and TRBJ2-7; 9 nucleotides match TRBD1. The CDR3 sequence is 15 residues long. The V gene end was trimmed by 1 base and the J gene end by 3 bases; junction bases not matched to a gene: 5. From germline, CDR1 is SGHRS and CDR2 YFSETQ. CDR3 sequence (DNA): TGCGCCAGCAGCTTGCTACAGGGGGCAGTCTACGAGCAGTACTTC. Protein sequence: CASSLLQGAVYEQYF.

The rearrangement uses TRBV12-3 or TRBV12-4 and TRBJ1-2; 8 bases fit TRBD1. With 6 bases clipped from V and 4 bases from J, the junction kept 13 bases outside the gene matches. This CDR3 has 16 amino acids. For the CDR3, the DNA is TGTGCCAGCAGCCCGGCGAGGACAGGGTACTTCTATGGCTACACCTTC. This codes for CASSPARTGYFYGYTF.

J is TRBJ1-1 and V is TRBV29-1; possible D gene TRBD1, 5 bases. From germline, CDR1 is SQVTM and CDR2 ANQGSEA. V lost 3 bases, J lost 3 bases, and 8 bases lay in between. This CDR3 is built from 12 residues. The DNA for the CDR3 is TGCAGCGTTGACCCGGGGCACACTGAAGCTTTCTTT. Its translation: CSVDPGHTEAFF.

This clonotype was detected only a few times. The CDR3 DNA sequence: TGTGCCAGCAGTTACCCAGGGACAGGGAATCAGCCCCAGCATTTT. Translation: CASSYPGTGNQPQHF. This chain joins TRBV6-2 or TRBV6-3 and TRBJ1-5; 9 bases align to TRBD1. V shed 2 bases and J 4 bases; nucleotides not matched to a gene: 3. Germline CDR1 and CDR2: MNHEY and SVGEGT. The CDR3 consists of 15 residues.

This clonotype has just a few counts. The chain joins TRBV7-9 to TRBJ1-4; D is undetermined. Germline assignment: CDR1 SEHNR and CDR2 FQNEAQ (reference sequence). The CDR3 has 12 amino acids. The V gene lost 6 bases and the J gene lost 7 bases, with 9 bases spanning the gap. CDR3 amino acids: CASRTAAEKLFF. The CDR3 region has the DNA TGTGCCAGCAGGACCGCGGCTGAAAAACTGTTTTTT.

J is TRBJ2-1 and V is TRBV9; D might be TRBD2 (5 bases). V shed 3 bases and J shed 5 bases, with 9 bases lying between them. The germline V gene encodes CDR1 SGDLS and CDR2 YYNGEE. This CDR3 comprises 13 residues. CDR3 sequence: CASSGAADNEQFF. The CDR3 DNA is TGTGCCAGCAGCGGGGCAGCGGACAATGAGCAGTTCTTC.

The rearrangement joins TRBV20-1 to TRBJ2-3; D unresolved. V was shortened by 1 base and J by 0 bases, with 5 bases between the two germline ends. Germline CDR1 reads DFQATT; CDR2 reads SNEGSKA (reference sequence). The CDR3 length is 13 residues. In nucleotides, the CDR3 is TGCAGTGCTAGAGCCGGGAGCACAGATACGCAGTATTTT. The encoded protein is CSARAGSTDTQYF.

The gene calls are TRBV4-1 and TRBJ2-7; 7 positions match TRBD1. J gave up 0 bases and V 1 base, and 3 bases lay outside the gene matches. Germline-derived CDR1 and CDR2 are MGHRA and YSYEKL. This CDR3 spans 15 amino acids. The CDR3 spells CASSQVWDSSYEQYF. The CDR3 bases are TGCGCCAGCAGCCAAGTGTGGGACAGCTCCTACGAGCAGTACTTC.

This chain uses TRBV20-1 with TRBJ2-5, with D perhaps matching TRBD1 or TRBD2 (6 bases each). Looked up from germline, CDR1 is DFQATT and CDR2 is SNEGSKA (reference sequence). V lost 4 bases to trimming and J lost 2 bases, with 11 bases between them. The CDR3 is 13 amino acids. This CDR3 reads CSANQGGQETQYF. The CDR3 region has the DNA TGCAGTGCTAATCAAGGGGGGCAAGAGACCCAGTACTTC.

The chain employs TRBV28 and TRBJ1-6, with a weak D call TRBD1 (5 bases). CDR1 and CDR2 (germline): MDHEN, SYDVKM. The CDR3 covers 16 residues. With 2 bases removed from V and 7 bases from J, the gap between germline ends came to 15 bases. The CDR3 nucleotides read TGTGCCAGCAGTTTACCCTCAGGGTCCTTCAATTCACCCCTCCACTTT. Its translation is CASSLPSGSFNSPLHF.